This T cell receptor beta chain comes out of a study of blood T cell repertoires in COVID-19. Background on the study: The study drew acute and convalescent COVID-19 samples from the United States, Italy and Spain. The analysed material was cDNA or gDNA that came from T cells, B-cell-depleted T cells, or PBMCs.

In the original analysis: From reference gene primer amplification, estimates of nucleated cell counts were derived. Clones were read by immunoSEQ multiplex PCR, and TCRdb kept only the in-frame ones, dropping some. The V and J calls and clone size were taken over from that table, and D and trimming were inferred from the DNA. Here the sample spans more than 150,000 clones, approximately 86% being singletons. Germline-derived CDR1 and CDR2 are MNHEY and SMNVEV (reference sequence). The J segment lost 1 base and the V segment lost 3 bases, leaving 3 bases of the junction unmatched. The CDR3 has 15 amino acids.

V and J are TRBV27 and TRBJ1-5; 7 bases align to TRBD1. Sequencing was performed on peripheral blood. This TCR was sampled from a man in his 70s with active or convalescent COVID-19. The CDR3 sequence is CASSFSTGSNQPQHF. The CDR3 DNA reads TGTGCCAGCAGTTTTTCGACAGGGAGCAATCAGCCCCAGCATTTT.